These 24 T cell receptor beta chains were sequenced from one sample in a study of cytomegalovirus exposure and HLA in healthy donors. Here immunoSEQ multiplex PCR was the method, and the copy in TCRdb shows in-frame clones only, minus some. The sample lists some 150,000 clones, roughly nine tenths occurring once. Sequenced material: PBMCs. Receptors were obtained from a man aged 18 to 29 in good health and CMV-seronegative.

The CDR3 loop is CASSPNPGLAGSGANVLTF. The CDR3 DNA follows: TGTGCCAGTAGTCCGAACCCGGGACTAGCGGGATCTGGGGCCAACGTCCTGACTTTC. J is TRBJ2-6 and V is TRBV19; 13 bases align to TRBD2. J lost 1 base, V lost 5 bases, and 8 bases had no gene match. Per germline, CDR1 LNHDA and CDR2 SQIVND (reference sequence). The CDR3 covers 19 residues.

The chain joins TRBV9 to TRBJ2-1, with 13 bases that match TRBD2. V lost 0 bases and J lost 5; bases outside the gene matches: 8. Germline V gene lookup returns CDR1 SGDLS and CDR2 YYNGEE. The CDR3 sequence is 18 residues long. The chain's CDR3 is CASSVAPRLAGGHNEQFF. The DNA for the CDR3 is TGTGCCAGCAGCGTAGCCCCTAGACTAGCGGGAGGACACAATGAGCAGTTCTTC.

The chain recombines TRBV19 with TRBJ2-1; TRBD2 matches 10 bases. Germline CDR1 reads LNHDA; CDR2 reads SQIVND (reference sequence). CDR3 size: 13 residues. V was clipped by 9 bases and J by 7 bases; unmatched bases: 6. The CDR3 DNA reads as TGTGCCAGCACGAGCGGGAGGGGGAATGAGCAGTTCTTC. It translates to CASTSGRGNEQFF.

V gene TRBV18 combines with J gene TRBJ1-4; possible D gene TRBD1, 5 bases. There are 16 residues in the CDR3. Germline lookup yields CDR1 KGHSH and CDR2 LQKENI. Trimming shortened V by 3 bases and J by 8 bases, and 19 bases separated the two germline ends. The CDR3 DNA sequence: TGTGCCAGCTCACCCGTACAGGCCACCCCGTACGAAAAACTGTTTTTT. Translated: CASSPVQATPYEKLFF.

This chain links TRBV7-9 with TRBJ1-2; TRBD1 matches at 9 bases. Per germline, CDR1 SEHNR and CDR2 FQNEAQ (reference sequence). V was pared by 3 bases and J by 8 bases, with 1 base of the junction left unmatched. The CDR3 contains 12 residues. CDR3 residues: CASSLGQGGYTF. In DNA, the CDR3 is TGTGCCAGCAGCTTGGGACAGGGAGGCTACACCTTC.

The chain employs TRBV7-3 and TRBJ2-7; 8 positions match TRBD2. This CDR3 spans 14 amino acids. V lost 5 bases and J lost 0; bases outside the gene matches: 3. The germline V gene has CDR1 SGHTA and CDR2 FQGTGA. The CDR3 here is CASSLSGSSYEQYV. CDR3 sequence (DNA): TGTGCCAGCAGCCTCAGCGGGAGCTCCTACGAGCAGTACGTC.

This clone was seen a handful of times. This chain joins TRBV5-1 and TRBJ1-6, with 7 bases matching TRBD1. The CDR3 covers 15 residues. The V and J ends lost 5 bases and 7 bases, in that order; junction bases with no gene match: 9. The germline V gene encodes CDR1 SGHRS and CDR2 YFSETQ. The CDR3 DNA is TGCGCCAGCAGGAGGGGACAGAGCTCGAATTCACCCCTCCACTTT. The encoded protein is CASRRGQSSNSPLHF.

This rearrangement joins TRBV19 to TRBJ1-5, with D possibly TRBD1 on 6 matching bases. This CDR3 contains 14 residues. Between the trimmed V and J ends, which lost 6 bases and 5 bases, there was a span of 14 bases. The V gene's germline CDR1 is LNHDA and CDR2 SQIVND (reference sequence). The CDR3 region is CASRDGGADQPQHF. The CDR3 DNA is TGTGCCAGTAGAGACGGGGGGGCAGATCAGCCCCAGCATTTT.

The V call is TRBV7-2, the J call TRBJ2-3, with TRBD2 as a possible D gene (6 bases). CDR1 and CDR2 (germline): SGHTA, FQGNSA. The germline V and J ends were trimmed by 1 base and 5 bases, with 10 bases remaining between them. This CDR3 region has 14 residues. CDR3 DNA sequence: TGTGCCAGCAGCTTAGATAGCGGAAGAGATACGCAGTATTTT. As protein: CASSLDSGRDTQYF.

The chain is built from TRBV9 and TRBJ2-1, with D possibly being TRBD2 (6 bases). In germline, CDR1 is SGDLS, CDR2 YYNGEE. Trimming removed 9 bases at V and 7 bases at J, with 17 bases between. The CDR3 sequence is 13 residues long. CDR3 loop: CATGTHDLNEQFF. CDR3 coding DNA: TGTGCCACAGGGACTCACGATCTTAATGAGCAGTTCTTC.

This sequence joins TRBV19 and TRBJ2-3, with 10 nucleotides matching TRBD2. Germline V CDR1 and CDR2: LNHDA, SQIVND (reference sequence). There are 18 residues in the CDR3. J was trimmed by 1 base and V by 3 bases; bases with no gene match: 10. The CDR3 DNA reads as TGTGCCAGTAGTATGAAGGAACTGACTAGCGGGCGCACAGATACGCAGTATTTT. Encoded protein: CASSMKELTSGRTDTQYF.

The gene calls are TRBV5-1 and TRBJ1-2, with TRBD1 matching over 7 bases. Germline V gives CDR1 SGHRS, CDR2 YFSETQ. The CDR3 runs 15 residues. V shed 4 bases, J shed 2 bases, and the junction held 8 bases outside the gene matches. DNA for the CDR3: TGCGCCAGCAGCAAATACCCGACAGGGAACTATGGCTACACCTTC. As protein: CASSKYPTGNYGYTF.

CDR3 nucleotide sequence: TGTGCCAGCAGCCGCGGGACTAGCGGCACCGGGGAGCTGTTTTTT. It is translated as CASSRGTSGTGELFF. The V gene is TRBV27, the J gene TRBJ2-2; TRBD2 matches 11 bases. V lost 6 bases to trimming and J lost 4 bases; unmatched junction nucleotides: 4. CDR3 length equals 15 residues. The V gene's germline CDR1 is MNHEY and CDR2 SMNVEV (reference sequence).

By frequency in the sample, this clone is medium-sized. The chain joins TRBV6-4 to TRBJ2-1; 9 bases match TRBD1. This CDR3 contains 16 residues. Looked up from germline, CDR1 is MRHNA and CDR2 is SNTAGT. The V segment lost 0 bases and the J segment 5 bases; nucleotides outside the gene matches: 5. CDR3 DNA: TGTGCCAGCAGTGACTCGATGGGACAGGGCCACAATGAGCAGTTCTTC. Translation gives CASSDSMGQGHNEQFF.

This clone was counted once. CDR3 in DNA: TGCGCCAGCAGCTTCTTAGCGGGAGGGCCCGGAGCCAAAAACATTCAGTACTTC. Its protein is CASSFLAGGPGAKNIQYF. The chain couples TRBV5-1 to TRBJ2-4, with TRBD2 identical over 11 bases. This CDR3 has 18 residues. Trimming took 2 bases from V and 0 from J; bases not matched to a gene: 7. Looked up from germline, CDR1 is SGHRS and CDR2 is YFSETQ.

This sequence joins TRBV7-2 and TRBJ1-4; D may be TRBD1 (6 bases). Germline CDR1 reads SGHTA; CDR2 reads FQGNSA. Trimming removed 4 bases at V and 4 bases at J, with 10 bases between. This CDR3 has 14 amino acids. CDR3 DNA: TGTGCCAGCAGCTATAGACAGGTTAATGAAAAACTGTTTTTT. It is translated as CASSYRQVNEKLFF. Using reference TRBV7-2 and TRBJ1-4 for the parts outside the CDR3, the full variable domain is GAGVSQSPSNKVTEKGKDVELRCDPISGHTALYWYRQSLGQGLEFLIYFQGNSAPDKSGLPSDRFSAERTGGSVSTLTIQRTQQEDSAVYLCASSYRQVNEKLFFGSGTQLSVL.

This chain connects TRBV5-1 to TRBJ1-6; D is perhaps TRBD1 (5 bases). CDR3 size: 16 residues. Between the trimmed V and J ends, which lost 1 base and 6 bases, there was a span of 14 bases. The germline CDR1 and CDR2 sequences are SGHRS and YFSETQ. The CDR3 nucleotides read TGCGCCAGCAGCTTGAGTACGCGGGACGGTAATTCACCCCTCCACTTT. It specifies CASSLSTRDGNSPLHF. The complete variable domain, with remaining parts taken from reference TRBV5-1 and TRBJ1-6, reads KAGVTQTPRYLIKTRGQQVTLSCSPISGHRSVSWYQQTPGQGLQFLFEYFSETQRNKGNFPGRFSGRQFSNSRSEMNVSTLELGDSALYLCASSLSTRDGNSPLHFGNGTRLTVT.

This chain joins TRBV5-4 and TRBJ2-7, with a tentative D call TRBD2 (6 bases). The CDR3 extends over 12 amino acids. Germline V CDR1 and CDR2: SGHNT, YYREEE (reference sequence). Trimming pared 3 bases from V and 5 bases from J, leaving 9 bases between. The CDR3 loop reads CASSSGRNEQYV. The CDR3, as DNA: TGTGCCAGCAGCTCCGGGAGAAACGAGCAGTACGTC.

This chain joins TRBV7-8 and TRBJ2-1; TRBD2 matches at 8 bases. From germline, CDR1 is SGHVS and CDR2 FQNEAQ. The ends lost 7 bases at V and 1 base at J; junction bases unmatched: 6. The CDR3 has 15 amino acids. CDR3 sequence: CASMQTSVSYNEQFF. CDR3 nucleotides: TGTGCCAGCATGCAGACTAGCGTTTCCTACAATGAGCAGTTCTTC.

This chain connects TRBV18 to TRBJ2-5, with D possibly TRBD1 on 5 matching bases. The CDR3 is made up of 14 amino acids. Germline loops: CDR1 KGHSH, CDR2 LQKENI. Between the trimmed V and J ends, which lost 3 bases and 4 bases, there was a span of 12 bases. CDR3 sequence reads: CASSPFPGRETQYF. The CDR3 DNA reads as TGTGCCAGCTCACCTTTTCCAGGGCGAGAGACCCAGTACTTC.

The J gene is TRBJ2-3, the V gene TRBV6-4; 8 bases match TRBD2. V trimming: 5 bases; J trimming: 0 bases; junction bases outside the gene matches: 4. Germline V gene sequence: CDR1 MRHNA, CDR2 SNTAGT. The CDR3 covers 15 residues. CDR3 DNA: TGTGCCAGCAGTACTAGCGGAGGTAGCACAGATACGCAGTATTTT. This translates into CASSTSGGSTDTQYF.

The chain has TRBV5-4 and TRBJ1-4; perhaps TRBD1 as D (5 bases). The CDR3 is 14 residues long. Germline lookup yields CDR1 SGHNT and CDR2 YYREEE (reference sequence). Trimming left V 0 bases short and J 4 bases short, with 7 bases between. The CDR3 bases are TGTGCCAGCAGCTTGGACAGGTTTAATGAAAAACTGTTTTTT. It codes for CASSLDRFNEKLFF. The whole variable domain, filled in from reference TRBV5-4 and TRBJ1-4, reads ETGVTQSPTHLIKTRGQQVTLRCSSQSGHNTVSWYQQALGQGPQFIFQYYREEENGRGNFPPRFSGLQFPNYSSELNVNALELDDSALYLCASSLDRFNEKLFFGSGTQLSVL.

V and J are TRBV5-1 and TRBJ1-4; no firm D call. Trimming took off 1 base at V and 7 bases at J, with 14 bases between the two ends. This CDR3 contains 15 residues. CDR1 and CDR2 (germline): SGHRS, YFSETQ. This CDR3 reads CASSLRHAGAEKLFF. CDR3 nucleotide sequence: TGCGCCAGCAGCTTGAGGCACGCAGGTGCTGAAAAACTGTTTTTT.

The chain combines TRBV5-1 with TRBJ2-2; unclear D gene. V was cut by 4 bases and J by 4 bases, with 8 bases left in between. This CDR3 has 13 amino acids. Germline CDR1 SGHRS, CDR2 YFSETQ. CDR3 nucleotide sequence: TGCGCCAGCAGCACCGGCGGCACCGGGGAGCTGTTTTTT. It specifies CASSTGGTGELFF. Complete variable domain (other parts from reference TRBV5-1 and TRBJ2-2): KAGVTQTPRYLIKTRGQQVTLSCSPISGHRSVSWYQQTPGQGLQFLFEYFSETQRNKGNFPGRFSGRQFSNSRSEMNVSTLELGDSALYLCASSTGGTGELFFGEGSRLTVL.